Below, 10 T cell receptor beta chains from the same sample are listed, as sequenced in a study of spatial heterogeneity in lung cancer (dated by TCRdb to 2018 to 2020). Broader findings and caveats from the paper: The number of expanded intratumoral alpha and beta TCRs correlated with the tumor nonsynonymous mutation count.

Libraries were prepared through 5' RACE. The sample was run on a NextSeq 500. TCRdb reprocessing: public reads trimmed at Q25 with fastp, clones called with MiXCR, in-frame beta chains kept. Every distinct CDR3 protein forms one entry, paired with its most common genes and DNA. The sample table holds about 2,600 distinct CDR3 sequences, of which approximately 1.5% were seen once. The ten top clones hold about 10% of the sample. The sample's time point, from its label and the paper: sample taken at primary tumor resection. The antigens of these receptors remain unknown. This material consisted of lung tumor tissue, taken at surgery. All receptors derive from a male donor with early-stage non-small cell lung cancer.

About this clonotype: A read error may produce the germline difference seen at one junction end. The chain is built from TRBV6-6 and TRBJ2-5; no definite D call. This CDR3 contains 12 residues. Germline V gives CDR1 MNHNY, CDR2 SVGAGI (reference sequence). The CDR3 DNA reads as TGTGAAAGCAGTTACTCGAAAGAGACACAGTACTTC. Translating gives CESSYSKETQYF.

In its sample, this clonotype was seen many times. The V gene is TRBV7-9, the J gene TRBJ2-2, with unresolved D. Germline V lookup: CDR1 SEHNR, CDR2 FQNEAQ (reference sequence). Trimming removed 0 bases from V and 6 bases from J, with 11 bases in between. This CDR3 contains 15 residues. The CDR3: CASSLALGYPGELFF. In nucleotides, the CDR3 is TGTGCCAGCAGCTTAGCGCTGGGTTACCCCGGGGAGCTGTTTTTT.

In its sample, this clonotype ranks as medium-sized. V and J are TRBV5-1 and TRBJ2-7; no clear D. With 4 bases removed from V and 2 bases from J, the gap between germline ends came to 7 bases. Germline values: CDR1 SGHRS, CDR2 YFSETQ. The CDR3 length is 12 residues. The CDR3 protein is CASSNSTYEQYF. CDR3 sequence (DNA): TGCGCCAGCAGCAATAGCACCTACGAGCAGTACTTC.

This clonotype is judged medium-sized. J is TRBJ2-3 and V is TRBV11-2; 8 bases line up with TRBD2. There are 15 residues in the CDR3. The germline CDR1 and CDR2 sequences are SGHAT and FQNNGV. The ends lost 1 base at V and 5 bases at J; junction bases unmatched: 5. The DNA of the CDR3 is TGTGCCAGCAGCTTAGTTCTAGCGGGCAGAGATACGCAGTATTTT. Translating gives CASSLVLAGRDTQYF. Combining the CDR3 with reference TRBV11-2 and TRBJ2-3 gives the whole variable domain EAGVAQSPRYKIIEKRQSVAFWCNPISGHATLYWYQQILGQGPKLLIQFQNNGVVDDSQLPKDRFSAERLKGVDSTLKIQPAKLEDSAVYLCASSLVLAGRDTQYFGPGTRLTVL.

About this clonotype: At one end, the junction sequence differs from germline, possibly due to a read error. The genes are TRBV10-3 and TRBJ2-6; D may correspond to TRBD1 or TRBD2 (6 bases each). The CDR3 runs 16 residues. Germline lookup yields CDR1 ENHRY and CDR2 SYGVKD. CDR3 bases: TGTGCAATCAAGGGGGGAGAAGGATCTGGGGCCAAAGTACTGACTTTC. Amino acid sequence: CAIKGGEGSGAKVLTF.

This clonotype was seen ten or more times. J is TRBJ1-2 and V is TRBV7-9; D may be TRBD1 (5 bases). In germline, CDR1 is SEHNR, CDR2 FQNEAQ (reference sequence). Deletions cut 5 bases from V and 8 bases from J, with 21 bases between. The CDR3 is 15 amino acids. For the CDR3, the DNA is TGTGCCAGCAGCCCCCTGGGGGGGAAGCCCTACGGCTACACCTTC. This encodes CASSPLGGKPYGYTF.

This clonotype is categorized as medium-sized. The rearrangement links TRBV7-2 to TRBJ2-4, with TRBD2 identical over 10 bases. V trimming: 5 bases; J trimming: 7 bases; junction bases outside the gene matches: 11. The CDR3 spans 16 residues. CDR1 is SGHTA, CDR2 FQGNSA, per germline. In nucleotides, the CDR3 is TGTGCCAGCAGCCAAGACCCCCAGCGGGGGGGGAACATTCAGTACTTC. This encodes CASSQDPQRGGNIQYF. The variable domain in full, with the rest retrieved from reference TRBV7-2 and TRBJ2-4, is GAGVSQSPSNKVTEKGKDVELRCDPISGHTALYWYRQSLGQGLEFLIYFQGNSAPDKSGLPSDRFSAERTGGSVSTLTIQRTQQEDSAVYLCASSQDPQRGGNIQYFGAGTRLSVL.

This clonotype is classed as medium-sized. This chain links TRBV7-2 with TRBJ1-6; TRBD1 is a possible D gene (6 bases). The V end was cut by 4 bases, the J end by 1 base, with 8 bases between. Germline lookup yields CDR1 SGHTA and CDR2 FQGNSA. This CDR3 contains 15 residues. In DNA form, the CDR3 reads TGTGCCAGCAGCTCACAGGGTTCCTATAATTCACCCCTCCACTTT. Amino acid sequence: CASSSQGSYNSPLHF.

There are many counts of this clonotype. This rearrangement joins TRBV29-1 to TRBJ2-7; maybe TRBD1 (6 bases). Germline loops: CDR1 SQVTM, CDR2 ANQGSEA. The CDR3 spans 14 residues. Trimming removed 6 bases from V and 0 bases from J, with 15 bases in between. This chain's CDR3 is CSVQTGRSSYEQYF. The CDR3 DNA sequence: TGCAGCGTCCAGACAGGCCGGAGCTCCTACGAGCAGTACTTC.

This clonotype is labeled medium-sized. This CDR3 is CASSEGWRGGTQYF. The CDR3, as DNA: TGTGCCAGCAGTGAAGGCTGGAGGGGTGGTACGCAGTATTTT. The rearrangement links TRBV2 to TRBJ2-3, with TRBD2 as a possible D gene (6 bases). The V end was cut by 1 base, the J end by 8 bases, with 13 bases between. Per the germline V gene, CDR1 is SNHLY and CDR2 is FYNNEI. The CDR3 loop spans 14 amino acids.